The sequence of this T cell receptor (beta chain) was determined in a study of T cell responses to AZD1222 COVID-19 vaccine. Study observations and caveats: Spike-specific TCR repertoires showed rising breadth and depth after two AZD1222 doses. Clonal diversity was possibly underestimated; the donors were predominantly white British and more often female.

TCRdb's table, derived via immunoSEQ multiplex PCR, lists solely in-frame clones and lacks some. Counted here are approximately 200,000 clones, approximately 91% occurring once; the ten biggest clones make up roughly 3.5%. Comments on this clone: The target antigen is unknown.

J gave up 4 bases and V 2 bases, and 3 bases lay outside the gene matches. The CDR3 is made up of 14 amino acids. The germline CDR1 and CDR2 sequences are SGHRS and YFSETQ. The sequence derives from an adult who received the AZD1222 COVID-19 vaccine. The sequencing here drew on peripheral blood, taken 28 days after the second AZD1222 dose. This chain joins TRBV5-1 and TRBJ2-7, with 10 bases aligning to TRBD1. DNA of the CDR3: TGCGCCAGCAGCTTAACGGGACAGGGGTACGAGCAGTACTTC. Protein product: CASSLTGQGYEQYF.